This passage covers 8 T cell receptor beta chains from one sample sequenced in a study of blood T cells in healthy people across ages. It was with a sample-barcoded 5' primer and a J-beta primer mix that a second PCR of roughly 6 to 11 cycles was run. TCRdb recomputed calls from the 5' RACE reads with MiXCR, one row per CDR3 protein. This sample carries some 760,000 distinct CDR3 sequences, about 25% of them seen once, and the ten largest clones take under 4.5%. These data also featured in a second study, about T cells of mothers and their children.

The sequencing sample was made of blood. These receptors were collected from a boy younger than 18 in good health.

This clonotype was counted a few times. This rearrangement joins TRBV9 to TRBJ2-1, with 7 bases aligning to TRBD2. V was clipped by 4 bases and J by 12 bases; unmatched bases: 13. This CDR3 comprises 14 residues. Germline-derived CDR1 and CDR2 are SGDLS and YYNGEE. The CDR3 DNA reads TGTGCCAGCAGCCGTTCCCAGGGAGGGCCCCCGCAGTTCTTC. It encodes CASSRSQGGPPQFF.

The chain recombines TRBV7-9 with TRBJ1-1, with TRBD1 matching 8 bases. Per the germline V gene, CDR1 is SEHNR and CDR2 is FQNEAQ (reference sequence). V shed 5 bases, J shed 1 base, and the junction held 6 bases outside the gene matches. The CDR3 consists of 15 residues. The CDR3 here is CASSLDRGPNTEAFF. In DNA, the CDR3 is TGTGCCAGCAGCCTAGACAGGGGTCCGAACACTGAAGCTTTCTTT.

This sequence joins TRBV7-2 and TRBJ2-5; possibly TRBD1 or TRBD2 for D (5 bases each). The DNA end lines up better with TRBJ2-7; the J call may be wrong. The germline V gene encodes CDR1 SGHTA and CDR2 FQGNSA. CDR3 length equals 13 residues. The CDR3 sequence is CASSVRDGYEQYF. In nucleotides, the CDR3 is TGTGCCAGCAGCGTCCGGGACGGCTACGAGCAGTACTTC.

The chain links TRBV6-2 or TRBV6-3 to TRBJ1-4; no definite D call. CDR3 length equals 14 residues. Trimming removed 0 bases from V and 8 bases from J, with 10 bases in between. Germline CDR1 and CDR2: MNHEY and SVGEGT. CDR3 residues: CASSYSREVEKLFF. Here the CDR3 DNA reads TGTGCCAGCAGTTACTCTCGGGAGGTGGAAAAACTGTTTTTT.

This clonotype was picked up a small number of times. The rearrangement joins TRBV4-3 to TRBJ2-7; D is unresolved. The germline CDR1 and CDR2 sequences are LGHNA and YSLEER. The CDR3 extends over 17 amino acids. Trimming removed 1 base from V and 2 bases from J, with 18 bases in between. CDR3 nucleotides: TGCGCCAGCAGCCAAGGTTACGCACAAAAAGAGACCTACGAGCAGTACTTC. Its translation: CASSQGYAQKETYEQYF.

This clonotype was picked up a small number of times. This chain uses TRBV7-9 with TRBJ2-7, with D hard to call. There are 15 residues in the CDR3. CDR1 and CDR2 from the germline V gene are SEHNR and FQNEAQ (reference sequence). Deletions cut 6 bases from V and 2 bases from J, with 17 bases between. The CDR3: CASSNFATYTYEQYF. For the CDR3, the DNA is TGTGCCAGCAGTAATTTCGCCACATATACCTACGAGCAGTACTTC. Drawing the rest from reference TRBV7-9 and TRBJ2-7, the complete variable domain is DTGVSQNPRHKITKRGQNVTFRCDPISEHNRLYWYRQTLGQGPEFLTYFQNEAQLEKSRLLSDRFSAERPKGSFSTLEIQRTEQGDSAMYLCASSNFATYTYEQYFGPGTRLTVT.

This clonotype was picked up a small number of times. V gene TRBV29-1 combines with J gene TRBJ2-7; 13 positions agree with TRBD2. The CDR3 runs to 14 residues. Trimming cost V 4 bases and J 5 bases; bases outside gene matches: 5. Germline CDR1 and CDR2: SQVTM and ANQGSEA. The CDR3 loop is CSVGGLAGLDEQYF. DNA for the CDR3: TGCAGCGTTGGGGGACTAGCGGGATTAGACGAGCAGTACTTC.

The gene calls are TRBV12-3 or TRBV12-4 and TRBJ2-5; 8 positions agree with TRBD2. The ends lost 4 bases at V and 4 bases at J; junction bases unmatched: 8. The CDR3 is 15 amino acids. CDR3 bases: TGTGCCAGCAGTTCTTCCCTTGCGGGAGGAGAGACCCAGTACTTC. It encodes CASSSSLAGGETQYF.